Below, one TCR beta chain is given with its context. The antigen is not known. Sequencing templates came from extracted RNA that was reverse transcribed into cDNA. The protocol was immunoSEQ multiplex PCR, while the TCRdb copy is restricted to in-frame clones and leaves out a portion. The repertoire holds about 76,000 clones, around 67% seen once, with around 22% in the top ten. The CDR3 runs 14 residues. Germline CDR1 is SEHNR and CDR2 is FQNEAQ (reference sequence). The ends were cut back, 3 bases at V and 4 bases at J, with 12 bases in the middle. The data are from a study of CD8+ T cells in alopecia areata. Study-level points and caveats: Under tofacitinib, fewer expanded CD8+ clones appeared among the top 100 scalp clones.

The treatment was: oral pan-JAK inhibitor, 5-10 mg twice daily. In alopecia areata patients, both lesional scalp punch biopsies and peripheral blood were collected. This specimen was CD8+ T cells sorted from blood, taken at week 24, from a patient treated with tofacitinib. The chain links TRBV7-9 to TRBJ1-2, with D possibly matching TRBD1 (5 bases). This TCR came from a human donor with alopecia areata. The CDR3 loop reads CASSLGQGLYGYTF. CDR3 coding DNA: TGTGCCAGCAGCTTGGGGCAGGGACTCTATGGCTACACCTTC.